The 25 T cell receptor beta chains listed next were all sequenced from one sample in a study of cytomegalovirus exposure and HLA in healthy donors. The PCR employed 60 Vbeta primers together with 13 Jbeta primers. Measured with immunoSEQ multiplex PCR; TCRdb has only the in-frame clones, and not every one. The table lists under 200,000 clones, around four fifths of them singletons, with about 1.4% in the top ten. Sequenced sample: PBMCs. The receptors were gathered from a woman younger than 45 in good health and CMV-seronegative.

V and J are TRBV2 and TRBJ2-2; maybe TRBD2 (6 bases). Trimming took 6 bases from V and 6 from J, leaving 14 bases between them. Germline lookup yields CDR1 SNHLY and CDR2 FYNNEI. The CDR3 sequence is 14 residues long. CDR3 in amino acids: CASRKDWGAGELFF. The CDR3 coding sequence is TGTGCCAGCAGGAAAGATTGGGGGGCCGGGGAGCTGTTTTTT.

The chain couples TRBV5-1 to TRBJ2-7; 12 bases match TRBD1. CDR1 is SGHRS, CDR2 YFSETQ, per germline. The V segment lost 3 bases and the J segment 7 bases; nucleotides outside the gene matches: 8. The CDR3 has 15 residues. The CDR3, as DNA: TGCGCCAGCAGCTCAGGGGACAGGGGGCCACGGGAGCAGTACTTC. This codes for CASSSGDRGPREQYF.

This chain joins TRBV9 and TRBJ2-4, with a possible D match to TRBD2 (6 bases). Trimming took off 0 bases at V and 0 bases at J, with 16 bases between the two ends. This CDR3 comprises 18 residues. Germline V gene sequence: CDR1 SGDLS, CDR2 YYNGEE. The DNA of the CDR3 is TGTGCCAGCAGCGTAGTAGTTAGCGGACTCCTAGCCAAAAACATTCAGTACTTC. Its translation is CASSVVVSGLLAKNIQYF.

The chain carries TRBV6-5 and TRBJ1-5; D not certain. Trimming shortened V by 3 bases and J by 9 bases, and 15 bases separated the two germline ends. CDR1 is MNHEY, CDR2 SVGAGI, per germline. The CDR3 is 14 amino acids. The CDR3 nucleotides read TGTGCCAGCAGTTATGGGCAGTTTTCTCGGCCCCAGCATTTT. This translates into CASSYGQFSRPQHF.

The chain carries TRBV7-2 and TRBJ2-7; a possible D gene is TRBD1 (6 bases). Germline assignment: CDR1 SGHTA and CDR2 FQGNSA. Between the trimmed V and J ends, which lost 5 bases and 4 bases, there was a span of 6 bases. The CDR3 is 11 residues long. CDR3 protein: CASSDRYEQYF. CDR3 bases: TGTGCCAGCAGCGACAGGTACGAGCAGTACTTC. The complete variable domain, with remaining parts taken from reference TRBV7-2 and TRBJ2-7, reads GAGVSQSPSNKVTEKGKDVELRCDPISGHTALYWYRQSLGQGLEFLIYFQGNSAPDKSGLPSDRFSAERTGGSVSTLTIQRTQQEDSAVYLCASSDRYEQYFGPGTRLTVT.

The chain carries TRBV5-1 and TRBJ2-7, with 9 bases fitting TRBD2. Germline V gene sequence: CDR1 SGHRS, CDR2 YFSETQ. V gave up 5 bases and J gave up 5 bases; unmatched junction bases: 8. The CDR3 totals 14 residues. For the CDR3, the DNA is TGCGCCAGCAGATGGGGACTAGCAATGGACGAGCAGTACTTC. Translation gives CASRWGLAMDEQYF.

This sequence joins TRBV6-1 and TRBJ1-3, with a tentative D call TRBD1 (6 bases). CDR3 size: 21 residues. Between the trimmed V and J ends, which lost 1 base and 4 bases, there was a span of 29 bases. The germline V gene has CDR1 MNHNS and CDR2 SASEGT. The CDR3 protein is CASSEEGGGWFASTAGNTIYF. The CDR3 DNA follows: TGTGCCAGCAGTGAAGAAGGGGGGGGGTGGTTTGCTAGCACAGCGGGAAACACCATATATTTT.

The CDR3 nucleotides are TGTGCCAGCAGCTCCAGACTACAGGGTGAAGGGTATGGCTACACCTTC. This sequence encodes CASSSRLQGEGYGYTF. The rearrangement uses TRBV11-2 and TRBJ1-2; maybe TRBD1 (6 bases). Trimming stripped 4 bases from V and 5 bases from J, with 20 bases between. The CDR3 runs to 16 residues. Germline V gene data show CDR1 as SGHAT and CDR2 as FQNNGV.

This rearrangement joins TRBV18 to TRBJ1-5; no firm D call. The CDR3 is made up of 13 amino acids. Trimming pared 2 bases from V and 5 bases from J, leaving 7 bases between. Germline V CDR1 and CDR2: KGHSH, LQKENI. CDR3 bases: TGTGCCAGCTCACCAGGGAGGGATCAGCCCCAGCATTTT. Translation gives CASSPGRDQPQHF.

The chain recombines TRBV5-1 with TRBJ2-7; tentatively, D is TRBD2 (6 bases). This CDR3 is 15 amino acids long. Germline loops: CDR1 SGHRS, CDR2 YFSETQ. Trimming removed 4 bases at V and 0 bases at J, with 14 bases between. CDR3 loop: CASSTRGSISYEQYF. As DNA, the CDR3 is TGCGCCAGCAGCACCCGGGGGTCGATCTCCTACGAGCAGTACTTC.

In its sample, this clone was seen a few times. The chain recombines TRBV2 with TRBJ2-1; perhaps TRBD2 as D (5 bases). Deletions cut 8 bases from V and 7 bases from J, with 12 bases between. The CDR3 length is 12 residues. Germline V gene data show CDR1 as SNHLY and CDR2 as FYNNEI. Here the CDR3 reads CASGKSGNEQFF. DNA of the CDR3: TGTGCCAGCGGGAAATCGGGGAATGAGCAGTTCTTC.

Only a few counts were recorded for this clone. V and J are TRBV25-1 and TRBJ2-6; D perhaps matches TRBD1 (5 bases). Trimming removed 11 bases from V and 2 bases from J, with 16 bases in between. Germline CDR1 reads MGHDK; CDR2 reads SYGVNS. The CDR3 covers 15 residues. As DNA, the CDR3 is TGTGCCTCCCAGAATTTCAGGGCTGGGGCCAACGTCCTGACTTTC. This translates into CASQNFRAGANVLTF.

The chain carries TRBV7-2 and TRBJ1-2; TRBD1 matches at 8 bases. With 5 bases clipped from V and 8 bases from J, the junction kept 7 bases outside the gene matches. The germline gives CDR1 SGHTA, CDR2 FQGNSA. The CDR3 runs 13 residues. CDR3 nucleotides: TGTGCCAGCAGCCCCACAGGGGGGATCGGCTACACCTTC. It encodes CASSPTGGIGYTF. Variable domain in full (rest from reference TRBV7-2 and TRBJ1-2): GAGVSQSPSNKVTEKGKDVELRCDPISGHTALYWYRQSLGQGLEFLIYFQGNSAPDKSGLPSDRFSAERTGGSVSTLTIQRTQQEDSAVYLCASSPTGGIGYTFGSGTRLTVV.

V usage is TRBV9 and J usage is TRBJ2-7, with a tentative D call TRBD2 (5 bases). Germline V CDR1 and CDR2: SGDLS, YYNGEE. CDR3 length: 14 amino acids. The V gene lost 0 bases and the J gene lost 4 bases, with 11 bases spanning the gap. Here the CDR3 DNA reads TGTGCCAGCAGCGTAGCAGCGGAGCGATACGAGCAGTACTTC. It yields the protein CASSVAAERYEQYF.

This clone was found once. The chain combines TRBV15 with TRBJ1-1; D is unresolved. The CDR3 loop spans 14 amino acids. The germline CDR1 and CDR2 sequences are LNHNV and YYDKDF (reference sequence). Trimming cost V 6 bases and J 4 bases, with 15 bases left between them. The CDR3 nucleotides read TGTGCCACCAGAGCGGGATTACCGGGCACTGAAGCTTTCTTT. Translation: CATRAGLPGTEAFF.

In this sample, this clone turned up once. V and J are TRBV29-1 and TRBJ2-5; D gene uncertain. The CDR3 runs 13 residues. The V gene lost 2 bases and the J gene lost 4 bases, with 11 bases spanning the gap. Germline V CDR1 and CDR2: SQVTM, ANQGSEA. In DNA form, the CDR3 reads TGCAGCGTTGAACGGTTAGATGGAGAGACCCAGTACTTC. Translated: CSVERLDGETQYF.

V gene TRBV5-4 combines with J gene TRBJ1-2; no clear D. Germline-derived CDR1 and CDR2 are SGHNT and YYREEE (reference sequence). The V end lost 1 base, the J end lost 2 bases, and 6 bases lay between the germline ends. This CDR3 spans 13 amino acids. The chain's CDR3 is CASSLPQNYGYTF. The CDR3, as DNA: TGTGCCAGCAGCTTGCCACAGAACTATGGCTACACCTTC. Complete variable domain (other parts from reference TRBV5-4 and TRBJ1-2): ETGVTQSPTHLIKTRGQQVTLRCSSQSGHNTVSWYQQALGQGPQFIFQYYREEENGRGNFPPRFSGLQFPNYSSELNVNALELDDSALYLCASSLPQNYGYTFGSGTRLTVV.

The gene calls are TRBV5-1 and TRBJ1-2; 12 bases are a match to TRBD1. With V trimmed by 1 base and J by 8 bases, 6 bases remained unmatched. Germline CDR1 and CDR2: SGHRS and YFSETQ. CDR3 length: 15 amino acids. In nucleotides, the CDR3 is TGCGCCAGCAGCTTGTCCGGGACAGGGGGCTTCGGCTACACCTTC. This codes for CASSLSGTGGFGYTF.

V and J are TRBV11-2 and TRBJ2-2, with D tentatively TRBD2 (7 bases). Trimming took off 0 bases at V and 7 bases at J, with 15 bases between the two ends. The germline V gene has CDR1 SGHAT and CDR2 FQNNGV. The CDR3 totals 16 residues. CDR3 nucleotides: TGTGCCAGCAGCTTAGAGCGGGGGCCAGGTGGCGGGGAGCTGTTTTTT. Protein product: CASSLERGPGGGELFF.

The rearrangement joins TRBV10-3 to TRBJ1-2, with a possible D match to TRBD1 (6 bases). The CDR3 runs to 16 residues. CDR1 and CDR2 (germline): ENHRY, SYGVKD. The V and J ends lost 0 bases and 3 bases respectively, with 14 bases between them. The CDR3 spells CAISESGQRGDYGYTF. The CDR3 coding sequence is TGTGCCATCAGTGAGTCCGGACAGCGGGGAGACTATGGCTACACCTTC.

This chain connects TRBV9 to TRBJ2-2; no definite D call. The CDR3 contains 16 residues. Trimming took 2 bases from V and 4 from J, leaving 15 bases between them. CDR1 and CDR2 (germline): SGDLS, YYNGEE. CDR3 amino acids: CASSVSSPPFTGELFF. The CDR3 DNA follows: TGTGCCAGCAGCGTTAGTTCCCCGCCGTTCACCGGGGAGCTGTTTTTT.

The gene calls are TRBV29-1 and TRBJ1-1; D perhaps matches TRBD1 (6 bases). Germline V CDR1 and CDR2: SQVTM, ANQGSEA. CDR3 length: 14 amino acids. Trimming cost V 5 bases and J 0 bases, with 13 bases left between them. The chain's CDR3 is CSVTGDRLNTEAFF. As DNA, the CDR3 is TGCAGCGTTACCGGTGACAGGTTGAACACTGAAGCTTTCTTT.

CDR3 region: CASSSQRGAGNIQYF. DNA of the CDR3: TGTGCCAGCAGCTCACAACGGGGGGCCGGCAACATTCAGTACTTC. This chain connects TRBV5-4 to TRBJ2-4; D possibly corresponds to TRBD2 (7 bases). Trimming stripped 3 bases from V and 7 bases from J, with 17 bases between. Germline-derived CDR1 and CDR2 are SGHNT and YYREEE (reference sequence). The CDR3 sequence is 15 residues long. Based on the CDR3 plus reference TRBV5-4 and TRBJ2-4, the full variable domain is ETGVTQSPTHLIKTRGQQVTLRCSSQSGHNTVSWYQQALGQGPQFIFQYYREEENGRGNFPPRFSGLQFPNYSSELNVNALELDDSALYLCASSSQRGAGNIQYFGAGTRLSVL.

Concerning this clone: The same CDR3 is also encoded by other DNA sequences in this sample. The chain joins TRBV5-1 to TRBJ2-7; weak D call: TRBD2 (5 bases). V dropped 1 base and J dropped 6 bases, with 11 bases sitting between them. The CDR3 spans 13 residues. The germline V gene has CDR1 SGHRS and CDR2 YFSETQ. The CDR3 DNA is TGCGCCAGCAGCTTGAGCCCAGAGGGCGAGCAGTACTTC. Encoded protein: CASSLSPEGEQYF.

The DNA of the CDR3 is TGTGCCAGCAGTTCGCTAGCGGGGGGGAGGAATGAGCAGTTCTTC. Translation gives CASSSLAGGRNEQFF. The chain joins TRBV27 to TRBJ2-1, with 12 bases that match TRBD2. The germline V gene has CDR1 MNHEY and CDR2 SMNVEV (reference sequence). CDR3 length: 15 residues. The V and J ends lost 4 bases and 7 bases, in that order; junction bases with no gene match: 5.